This entry lists 29 T cell receptor beta chains sequenced from one sample in a study of blood T cell repertoires in COVID-19. Sequenced by immunoSEQ multiplex PCR; TCRdb stores in-frame clones only, minus some. The sample carries fewer than 500,000 clones, over 75% recorded once. Sample: PBMCs or T cells enriched from blood (not recorded which). These receptor sequences come from a woman between 25 and 40 years old with acute COVID-19.

The rearrangement uses TRBV10-3 and TRBJ1-1, with TRBD1 identical over 7 bases. With 0 bases clipped from V and 5 bases from J, the junction kept 3 bases outside the gene matches. CDR3 length: 14 residues. CDR1 is ENHRY, CDR2 SYGVKD, per germline. CDR3 nucleotides: TGTGCCATCAGTGAGTCAAGGGGGCGGACTGAAGCTTTCTTT. Its protein product is CAISESRGRTEAFF.

The chain joins TRBV7-2 to TRBJ1-2, with D perhaps TRBD1 (5 bases). Germline V lookup: CDR1 SGHTA, CDR2 FQGNSA. The CDR3 runs to 12 residues. V shed 5 bases and J shed 8 bases, with 12 bases lying between them. CDR3 amino acids: CASSPEGLGYTF. The CDR3 region has the DNA TGTGCCAGCAGCCCCGAGGGACTGGGCTACACCTTC.

The gene calls are TRBV5-6 and TRBJ2-1; D may be TRBD1 (6 bases). Germline CDR1 is SGHDT and CDR2 is YYEEEE. V lost 2 bases and J 1 base, leaving 10 bases between the germline ends. This CDR3 is built from 15 residues. In DNA form, the CDR3 reads TGTGCCAGCAGCTTCTGGGGGCGTTCCTACAATGAGCAGTTCTTC. Translated, it gives CASSFWGRSYNEQFF.

To note about this clone: In the same sample, other DNA sequences code for this CDR3. V and J are TRBV18 and TRBJ1-5; D might be TRBD1 (5 bases). Germline CDR1 is KGHSH and CDR2 is LQKENI. Trimming stripped 3 bases from V and 1 base from J, with 10 bases between. The CDR3 sequence is 15 residues long. CDR3 bases: TGTGCCAGCTCACCGGGGCAGGTAAGCAATCAGCCCCAGCATTTT. This encodes CASSPGQVSNQPQHF.

This clone came up once. The chain employs TRBV19 and TRBJ2-7; 9 bases are shared with TRBD1. The CDR3 covers 16 residues. The J segment lost 5 bases and the V segment lost 4 bases, leaving 12 bases of the junction unmatched. Germline loops: CDR1 LNHDA, CDR2 SQIVND (reference sequence). CDR3 in DNA: TGTGCCAGTAGTAGCCTATCCGGGACAGGGTCTCACGAGCAGTACTTC. Its translation is CASSSLSGTGSHEQYF.

The rearrangement uses TRBV24-1 and TRBJ2-1; D is unresolved. Germline lookup yields CDR1 KGHDR and CDR2 SFDVKD. V lost 2 bases, J lost 0 bases, and 13 bases lay in between. The CDR3 extends over 17 amino acids. The CDR3 protein is CATSDSDTQLSYNEQFF. CDR3 DNA: TGTGCCACCAGTGATTCTGACACCCAACTCTCCTACAATGAGCAGTTCTTC.

This clone has just one count. V and J are TRBV7-2 and TRBJ1-2; 7 bases match TRBD1. The CDR3 is made up of 17 amino acids. The V and J ends lost 1 base and 4 bases, in that order; junction bases with no gene match: 12. Germline assignment: CDR1 SGHTA and CDR2 FQGNSA. The CDR3 sequence is CASSLDLQGKGTYGYTF. The CDR3 region has the DNA TGTGCCAGCAGCTTAGACCTACAGGGGAAGGGGACCTATGGCTACACCTTC.

The chain has TRBV27 and TRBJ1-2; no reliable D call. The germline gives CDR1 MNHEY, CDR2 SMNVEV (reference sequence). The CDR3 totals 14 residues. V lost 0 bases to trimming and J lost 0 bases, with 5 bases between them. CDR3 in DNA: TGTGCCAGCAGTTTATCGGGAGCTAACTATGGCTACACCTTC. As protein: CASSLSGANYGYTF.

The chain is built from TRBV7-9 and TRBJ2-2; possible D gene TRBD1, 5 bases. The germline CDR1 and CDR2 sequences are SEHNR and FQNEAQ (reference sequence). This CDR3 contains 15 residues. With 2 bases removed from V and 6 bases from J, the gap between germline ends came to 13 bases. The CDR3 reads CASSLMDVGAGELFF. The CDR3 nucleotides are TGTGCCAGCAGCTTAATGGATGTAGGGGCCGGGGAGCTGTTTTTT.

Of note for this clone: At one boundary the junction diverges from the germline segment, which might be a read error. The sample carries other DNA sequences with the same CDR3. The chain recombines TRBV11-3 with TRBJ2-1; 10 bases map to TRBD2. The CDR3 has 15 residues. CDR1 and CDR2 (germline): SGHNT, YENEEA. The CDR3 protein is CASSLAGGSYNEQFF. In DNA form, the CDR3 reads TGTGCCAGCAGTTTAGCGGGGGGCTCCTACAATGAGCAGTTCTTC.

DNA of the CDR3: TGCGCCAGCAGCTTAAGCCCGATCCCAAATTCACCCCTCCACTTT. This gives the protein CASSLSPIPNSPLHF. The chain carries TRBV5-1 and TRBJ1-6; D is unresolved. Looked up from germline, CDR1 is SGHRS and CDR2 is YFSETQ. Deletions cut 2 bases from V and 7 bases from J, with 13 bases between. The CDR3 totals 15 residues. Supplemented by reference TRBV5-1 and TRBJ1-6, the full variable domain reads KAGVTQTPRYLIKTRGQQVTLSCSPISGHRSVSWYQQTPGQGLQFLFEYFSETQRNKGNFPGRFSGRQFSNSRSEMNVSTLELGDSALYLCASSLSPIPNSPLHFGNGTRLTVT.

The rearrangement joins TRBV19 to TRBJ1-4, with TRBD1 identical over 7 bases. CDR3 length: 19 amino acids. CDR1 is LNHDA and CDR2 is SQIVND in the germline V gene (reference sequence). V was pared by 9 bases and J by 0 bases, with 19 bases of the junction left unmatched. The CDR3 reads CASTSRRQGGTATNEKLFF. CDR3 nucleotides: TGTGCCAGCACCTCTCGTCGGCAGGGGGGAACCGCAACTAATGAAAAACTGTTTTTT.

This chain connects TRBV5-5 to TRBJ1-4; TRBD1 might be the D (6 bases). Per germline, CDR1 SGHKS and CDR2 YYEKEE (reference sequence). The CDR3 extends over 15 amino acids. Trimming stripped 0 bases from V and 6 bases from J, with 12 bases between. CDR3 sequence reads: CASSLVRQEDEKLFF. The CDR3, as DNA: TGTGCCAGCAGCTTGGTTAGACAGGAGGATGAAAAACTGTTTTTT. The variable domain in full, with the rest retrieved from reference TRBV5-5 and TRBJ1-4, is DAGVTQSPTHLIKTRGQQVTLRCSPISGHKSVSWYQQVLGQGPQFIFQYYEKEERGRGNFPDRFSARQFPNYSSELNVNALLLGDSALYLCASSLVRQEDEKLFFGSGTQLSVL.

V usage is TRBV7-3 and J usage is TRBJ2-7, with 8 positions matching TRBD1. V lost 5 bases, J lost 6 bases, and 12 bases stayed unmatched. The CDR3 has 15 residues. Germline loops: CDR1 SGHTA, CDR2 FQGTGA. In DNA, the CDR3 is TGTGCCAGCAGCCCGACAGGGGTAAGAGGTGGCGAGCAGTACTTC. Its protein product is CASSPTGVRGGEQYF.

V and J are TRBV7-9 and TRBJ1-4; 7 nucleotides match TRBD1. Germline V lookup: CDR1 SEHNR, CDR2 FQNEAQ (reference sequence). The junction had 3 bases not matched to a gene; V was cut back by 1 base and J by 7 bases. The CDR3 sequence is 14 residues long. In DNA form, the CDR3 reads TGTGCCAGCAGCTTAGGGTCAGGGGGTGAAAAACTGTTTTTT. This translates into CASSLGSGGEKLFF.

This clone came up once. This specimen includes other DNA sequences encoding the same CDR3. The chain links TRBV12-3 or TRBV12-4 to TRBJ1-1, with D unclear. V gave up 7 bases and J gave up 7 bases, with 10 bases separating them. The CDR3 sequence is 11 residues long. CDR3 in amino acids: CASTRTDEAFF. The CDR3 region has the DNA TGTGCCAGCACCCGTACAGATGAAGCTTTCTTT.

This chain joins TRBV2 and TRBJ2-7; D is undetermined. The CDR3 length is 13 residues. The germline V gene has CDR1 SNHLY and CDR2 FYNNEI. Trimming took off 7 bases at V and 5 bases at J, with 15 bases between the two ends. The CDR3 loop reads CASIEVERNEQYF. CDR3 in DNA: TGTGCCAGCATTGAGGTGGAGAGGAACGAGCAGTACTTC.

The V call is TRBV7-3, the J call TRBJ2-2, with TRBD1 matching over 10 bases. Germline values: CDR1 SGHTA, CDR2 FQGTGA. The CDR3 consists of 18 residues. After removal of 4 bases from V and 2 bases from J, the junction contained 10 bases not matched to a gene. The CDR3 spells CASSSRLGTGVNTGELFF. CDR3 nucleotide sequence: TGTGCCAGCAGCTCCCGTCTAGGGACAGGGGTAAACACCGGGGAGCTGTTTTTT.

The rearrangement links TRBV5-6 to TRBJ1-5; 8 nucleotides line up with TRBD1. V shed 2 bases, J shed 5 bases, and the junction held 3 bases outside the gene matches. The CDR3 totals 14 residues. CDR1 is SGHDT and CDR2 is YYEEEE in the germline V gene. The CDR3 DNA reads as TGTGCCAGCAGCTTTGACAGGGGCGATCAGCCCCAGCATTTT. This codes for CASSFDRGDQPQHF.

This clone has just one count. The chain combines TRBV5-4 with TRBJ1-2; possibly TRBD1 for D (6 bases). Germline lookup yields CDR1 SGHNT and CDR2 YYREEE (reference sequence). The V end lost 4 bases, the J end lost 4 bases, and 11 bases lay between the germline ends. The CDR3 extends over 13 amino acids. The CDR3 is CASSGGTGYGYTF. The CDR3, as DNA: TGTGCCAGCAGCGGGGGCACGGGCTATGGCTACACCTTC.

The J gene is TRBJ1-3, the V gene TRBV7-9, with a possible D match to TRBD1 (6 bases). This CDR3 spans 16 amino acids. Looked up from germline, CDR1 is SEHNR and CDR2 is FQNEAQ (reference sequence). V lost 0 bases and J 4 bases, leaving 13 bases between the germline ends. The CDR3 region is CASSLAAAGAGNTIYF. CDR3 in DNA: TGTGCCAGCAGCTTAGCCGCTGCAGGGGCGGGAAACACCATATATTTT. Full variable domain (missing parts from reference TRBV7-9 and TRBJ1-3): DTGVSQNPRHKITKRGQNVTFRCDPISEHNRLYWYRQTLGQGPEFLTYFQNEAQLEKSRLLSDRFSAERPKGSFSTLEIQRTEQGDSAMYLCASSLAAAGAGNTIYFGEGSWLTVV.

This clone was counted only a few times. The gene calls are TRBV20-1 and TRBJ1-2; 10 nucleotides agree with TRBD1. The CDR3 covers 11 residues. Germline values: CDR1 DFQATT, CDR2 SNEGSKA (reference sequence). Trimming at V came to 8 bases and at J to 6 bases, leaving 3 bases not matched to a gene. The CDR3 region is CSSGTGDGYTF. CDR3 coding DNA: TGCAGTTCCGGGACAGGGGATGGCTACACCTTC.

This clone was counted a single time. This rearrangement joins TRBV3-1 (or the pseudogene TRBV3-2) to TRBJ2-1; 13 bases fit TRBD2. The CDR3 is made up of 20 amino acids. The V segment lost 5 bases and the J segment 0 bases; nucleotides outside the gene matches: 13. Germline CDR1 and CDR2: LGHDT and YNNKEL (reference sequence). The CDR3 loop reads CASSTRRTSGGKSSYNEQFF. Written as DNA, the CDR3 is TGTGCCAGCAGCACGCGACGGACTAGCGGGGGTAAAAGCTCCTACAATGAGCAGTTCTTC.

The chain has TRBV7-9 and TRBJ2-1; no clear D gene. The CDR3 has 14 amino acids. Germline V gene data show CDR1 as SEHNR and CDR2 as FQNEAQ (reference sequence). The V end lost 4 bases, the J end lost 4 bases, and 11 bases lay between the germline ends. CDR3 nucleotides: TGTGCCAGCAGCTCGACTTTTTCATACAATGAGCAGTTCTTC. Its protein product is CASSSTFSYNEQFF.

The chain combines TRBV24-1 with TRBJ2-1, with D perhaps TRBD1 (5 bases). Per germline, CDR1 KGHDR and CDR2 SFDVKD. The CDR3 runs 11 residues. The V end lost 3 bases, the J end lost 12 bases, and 8 bases lay between the germline ends. Written as DNA, the CDR3 is TGTGCCACCAGTGATCAGGGAAGGCAGTTCTTC. Translation: CATSDQGRQFF.

The V gene is TRBV10-2, the J gene TRBJ2-3; D is perhaps TRBD2 (6 bases). This CDR3 contains 14 residues. Germline CDR1 WSHSY, CDR2 SAAADI. Trimming took off 3 bases at V and 3 bases at J, with 10 bases between the two ends. The CDR3 nucleotides are TGCGCCAGCAGTGATTCAGGACTAACAGATACGCAGTATTTT. Protein sequence: CASSDSGLTDTQYF.

V gene TRBV5-1 combines with J gene TRBJ2-3; TRBD2 is a possible D gene (6 bases). In germline, CDR1 is SGHRS, CDR2 YFSETQ. Trimming stripped 4 bases from V and 6 bases from J, with 15 bases between. CDR3 length equals 14 residues. The CDR3: CASSPGTAWDTQYF. CDR3 nucleotides: TGCGCCAGCAGCCCCGGGACTGCGTGGGATACGCAGTATTTT.

The V gene is TRBV2, the J gene TRBJ1-5; the match to TRBD1 covers 7 bases. The V segment lost 7 bases and the J segment 0 bases; nucleotides outside the gene matches: 6. The V gene's germline CDR1 is SNHLY and CDR2 FYNNEI. The length of the CDR3 is 15 residues. As DNA, the CDR3 is TGTGCCAGCAACCTACAGGGGTATAGCAATCAGCCCCAGCATTTT. Protein: CASNLQGYSNQPQHF.

In this sample, this clone turned up a few times. The chain links TRBV28 to TRBJ1-3; D ambiguous. V dropped 5 bases and J dropped 0 bases, with 23 bases sitting between them. The CDR3 sequence is 19 residues long. The germline gives CDR1 MDHEN, CDR2 SYDVKM. DNA of the CDR3: TGTGCCAGCAGTCTCGGACTGAGCCGACAATCCAGCTCTGGAAACACCATATATTTT. Amino acid sequence: CASSLGLSRQSSSGNTIYF.